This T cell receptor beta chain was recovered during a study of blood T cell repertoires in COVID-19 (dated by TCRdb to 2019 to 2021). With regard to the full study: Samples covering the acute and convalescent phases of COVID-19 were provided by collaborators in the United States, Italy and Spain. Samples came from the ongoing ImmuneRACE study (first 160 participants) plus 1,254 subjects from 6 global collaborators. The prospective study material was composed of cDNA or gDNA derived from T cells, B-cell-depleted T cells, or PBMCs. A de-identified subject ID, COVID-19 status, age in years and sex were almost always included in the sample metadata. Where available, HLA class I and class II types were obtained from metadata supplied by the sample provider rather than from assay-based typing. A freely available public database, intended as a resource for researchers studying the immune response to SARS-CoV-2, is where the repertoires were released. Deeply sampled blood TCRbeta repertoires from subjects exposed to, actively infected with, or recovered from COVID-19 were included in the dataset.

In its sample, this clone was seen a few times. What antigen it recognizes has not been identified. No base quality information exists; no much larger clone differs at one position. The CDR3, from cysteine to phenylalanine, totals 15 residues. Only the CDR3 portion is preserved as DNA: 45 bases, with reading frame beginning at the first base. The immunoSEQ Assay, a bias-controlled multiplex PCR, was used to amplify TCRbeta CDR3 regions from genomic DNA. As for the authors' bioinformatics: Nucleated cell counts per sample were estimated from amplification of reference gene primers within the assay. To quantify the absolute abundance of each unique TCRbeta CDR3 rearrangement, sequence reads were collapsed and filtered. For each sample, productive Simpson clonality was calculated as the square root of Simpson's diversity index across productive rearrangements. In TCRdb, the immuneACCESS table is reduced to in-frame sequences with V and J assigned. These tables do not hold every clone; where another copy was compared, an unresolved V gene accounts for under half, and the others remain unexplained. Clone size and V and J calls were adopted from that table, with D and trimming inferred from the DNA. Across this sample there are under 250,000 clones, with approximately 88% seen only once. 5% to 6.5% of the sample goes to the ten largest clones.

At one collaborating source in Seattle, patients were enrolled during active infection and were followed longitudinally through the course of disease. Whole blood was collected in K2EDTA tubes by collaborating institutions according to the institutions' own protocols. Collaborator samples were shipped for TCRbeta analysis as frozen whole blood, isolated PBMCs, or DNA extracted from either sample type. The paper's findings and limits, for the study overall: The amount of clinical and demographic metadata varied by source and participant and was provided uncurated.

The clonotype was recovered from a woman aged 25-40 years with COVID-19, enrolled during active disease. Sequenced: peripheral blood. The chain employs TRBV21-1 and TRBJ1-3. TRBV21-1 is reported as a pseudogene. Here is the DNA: TGTGCCAGCAGCCGGGGGGCAGGGTCTGGAAACACCATATATTTT. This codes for CASSRGAGSGNTIYF.